This TCR beta chain is from a study of control samples from healthy donors and cancer patients. TCRdb's copy holds only in-frame clones and misses some; the assay was immunoSEQ multiplex PCR. The profile shows approximately 97,000 clones, approximately 86% of them singletons. Germline V CDR1 and CDR2: ENHRY, SYGVKD. The ends lost 4 bases at V and 5 bases at J; junction bases unmatched: 7. The CDR3 has 15 amino acids. The gene calls are TRBV10-3 and TRBJ2-3; 9 nucleotides align to TRBD1. The TCR comes from a man under 40 in good health. The sample taken for sequencing was blood. The DNA for the CDR3 is TGTGCCATCAGTGGTTTACAGGGGGCAGGAGATACGCAGTATTTT. This encodes CAISGLQGAGDTQYF.